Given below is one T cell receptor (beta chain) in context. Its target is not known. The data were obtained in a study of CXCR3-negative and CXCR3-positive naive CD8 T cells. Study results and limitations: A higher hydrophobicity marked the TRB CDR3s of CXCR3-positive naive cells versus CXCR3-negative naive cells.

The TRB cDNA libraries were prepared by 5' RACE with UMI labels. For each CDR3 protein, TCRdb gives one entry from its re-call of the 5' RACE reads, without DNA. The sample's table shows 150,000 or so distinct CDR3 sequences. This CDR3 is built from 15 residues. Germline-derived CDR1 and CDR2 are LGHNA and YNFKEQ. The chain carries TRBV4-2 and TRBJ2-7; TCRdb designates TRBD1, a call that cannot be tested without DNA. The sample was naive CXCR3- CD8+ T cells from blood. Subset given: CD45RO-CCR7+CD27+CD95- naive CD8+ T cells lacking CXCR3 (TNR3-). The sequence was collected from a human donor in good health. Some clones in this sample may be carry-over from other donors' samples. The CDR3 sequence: CASSQGTGDSYEQYF.